The 2 T cell receptor beta chains below were found in one sample sequenced in a study of cytomegalovirus exposure and HLA in healthy donors. The PCR had 60 Vbeta and 13 Jbeta primers. This table comes from immunoSEQ multiplex PCR, and its TCRdb copy is limited to in-frame clones, with some not included. The table lists 100,000 to 150,000 clones, about 73% of them singletons, with about 7.9% in the top ten. The sample taken for sequencing was PBMCs. These receptors were taken from a woman aged 40 to 50 in good health and CMV-seropositive.

The V call is TRBV10-3, the J call TRBJ1-5; D unclear. The CDR3 is made up of 15 amino acids. Germline V lookup: CDR1 ENHRY, CDR2 SYGVKD. Deletions cut 1 base from V and 0 bases from J, with 7 bases between. This CDR3 reads CAISELGVSNQPQHF. DNA for the CDR3: TGTGCCATCAGTGAGTTAGGAGTTAGCAATCAGCCCCAGCATTTT.

The V and J genes are TRBV15 and TRBJ2-1; 8 bases are shared with TRBD1. The V segment lost 0 bases and the J segment 7 bases; nucleotides outside the gene matches: 5. The CDR3 contains 15 residues. CDR1 is LNHNV and CDR2 is YYDKDF in the germline V gene (reference sequence). CDR3 residues: CATSRDPGQGNEQFF. CDR3 coding DNA: TGTGCCACCAGCAGAGATCCCGGACAGGGTAATGAGCAGTTCTTC.